The rows below give T cell receptor beta chains drawn from one sample of a study of blood T cell repertoires in COVID-19. Using immunoSEQ multiplex PCR, the repertoire was profiled, and TCRdb retains in-frame clones only, with some absent. The profile shows approximately 150,000 clones, 80% to 90% of them singletons. The specimen was peripheral blood. The receptors shown here come from a woman in her fifties or sixties with active COVID-19. Both conserved end residues are trimmed from each CDR3. D genes are given only for firm matches.

V gene,D gene,J gene,CDR3 protein
TRBV19,TRBD1,TRBJ1-1,ASSTAGGNTEAF
TRBV29-1,TRBD1,TRBJ1-5,SVQGTGSQPQH
TRBV5-6,NA,TRBJ1-2,ASSYRAYGYT
TRBV4-3,TRBD2,TRBJ2-7,ASSQEESTSDEQY
TRBV19,NA,TRBJ1-2,ASSLGVPSYGYT
TRBV6-5,NA,TRBJ2-7,ASSYSGSYEQY
TRBV18,TRBD1,TRBJ2-7,ASSRDRGNHEQY
TRBV6-5,TRBD1,TRBJ2-5,ASSYTGQAPEQY
TRBV5-5,NA,TRBJ2-1,ASSPLGRGLVSYNEQF
TRBV3-1/TRBV3-2,NA,TRBJ1-5,ASTLGGGQPQH
TRBV3-1/TRBV3-2,NA,TRBJ2-4,ASSQVRGIQY